The 25 T cell receptor beta chains reported below all come from one sample, sequenced in a study of cytomegalovirus exposure and HLA in healthy donors. It was with 60 Vbeta and 13 Jbeta primers that the PCR ran. Generated by immunoSEQ multiplex PCR, the TCRdb table keeps only in-frame clones and is missing some. The sample totals approximately 110,000 clones. What was sequenced was PBMCs. These receptors all come from a man younger than 35 in good health and CMV-seronegative.

V usage is TRBV13 and J usage is TRBJ2-1; 8 bases are a match to TRBD1. The V gene end was trimmed by 0 bases and the J gene end by 4 bases; junction bases not matched to a gene: 2. Germline V gene data show CDR1 as PRHDT and CDR2 as FYEKMQ (reference sequence). The CDR3 extends over 15 amino acids. This chain's CDR3 is CASSLGQGGYNEQFF. The CDR3 DNA reads as TGTGCCAGCAGCTTAGGACAGGGGGGTTACAATGAGCAGTTCTTC.

J is TRBJ1-2 and V is TRBV19, with 10 bases identical to TRBD1. This CDR3 has 13 residues. J gave up 5 bases and V 6 bases, and 3 bases lay outside the gene matches. CDR1 is LNHDA and CDR2 is SQIVND in the germline V gene (reference sequence). The CDR3 nucleotides read TGTGCCAGTAGATCGGGACAGGGGTATGGCTACACCTTC. Translating it yields CASRSGQGYGYTF.

In the case of this clone: Mismatch with germline at one junction end may stem from a read error. Additional DNA sequences in this sample encode the identical CDR3. The CDR3 loop reads CASSPGLAGGGRSYNEQFF. The CDR3 DNA sequence: TGTGCTAGCAGCCCCGGACTAGCGGGGGGGGGCCGCTCCTACAATGAGCAGTTCTTC. J is TRBJ2-1 and V is TRBV7-7; 15 nucleotides line up with TRBD2. The length of the CDR3 is 19 residues. Per germline, CDR1 SSHAT and CDR2 FNYEAQ (reference sequence).

This chain connects TRBV7-3 to TRBJ2-7, with 7 bases identical to TRBD1. There are 14 residues in the CDR3. V lost 5 bases, J lost 3 bases, and 7 bases stayed unmatched. Germline-derived CDR1 and CDR2 are SGHTA and FQGTGA. The CDR3 nucleotides read TGTGCCAGCAGCCCAACAGGGGTCGGCTACGAGCAGTACTTC. Translated: CASSPTGVGYEQYF.

Here the CDR3 reads CASSHGTRSGSEQFF. CDR3 DNA: TGTGCCAGCAGCCACGGAACCCGGTCCGGGTCTGAGCAGTTCTTC. The chain employs TRBV6-5 and TRBJ2-1; the D is unclear. Germline lookup yields CDR1 MNHEY and CDR2 SVGAGI. Trimming took off 6 bases at V and 9 bases at J, with 21 bases between the two ends. CDR3 length: 15 residues.

CDR3 DNA: TGCGCCAGCAGTCCGGGGGTAACGGCCCCGACGAGCTACACCTTC. This translates into CASSPGVTAPTSYTF. The chain uses TRBV5-1 and TRBJ1-2, with a weak D call TRBD1 (5 bases). Germline V CDR1 and CDR2: SGHRS, YFSETQ. The CDR3 is 15 residues long. The ends were cut back, 5 bases at V and 9 bases at J, with 23 bases in the middle.

CDR3 loop: CASSSEYYEQYF. In nucleotides, the CDR3 is TGCGCCAGCAGCTCGGAGTACTACGAGCAGTACTTC. The chain joins TRBV5-1 to TRBJ2-7; D is unclear. V was cut by 3 bases and J by 3 bases, with 7 bases left in between. This CDR3 is built from 12 residues. Germline-derived CDR1 and CDR2 are SGHRS and YFSETQ. Looking up the rest from reference TRBV5-1 and TRBJ2-7 gives the full variable domain: KAGVTQTPRYLIKTRGQQVTLSCSPISGHRSVSWYQQTPGQGLQFLFEYFSETQRNKGNFPGRFSGRQFSNSRSEMNVSTLELGDSALYLCASSSEYYEQYFGPGTRLTVT.

J is TRBJ2-5 and V is TRBV5-4, with 13 bases fitting TRBD2. The germline V gene encodes CDR1 SGHNT and CDR2 YYREEE (reference sequence). This CDR3 is built from 16 residues. The J segment lost 7 bases and the V segment lost 3 bases, leaving 9 bases of the junction unmatched. The CDR3 loop is CASSSTGLAGYGTQYF. As DNA, the CDR3 is TGTGCCAGCAGCTCAACGGGACTAGCGGGGTACGGGACCCAGTACTTC.

The CDR3 sequence is CASSATGGQYNEQFF. DNA of the CDR3: TGTGCCAGCAGCGCAACAGGGGGCCAGTACAATGAGCAGTTCTTC. The rearrangement uses TRBV9 and TRBJ2-1; 9 nucleotides agree with TRBD1. The CDR3 covers 15 residues. Per germline, CDR1 SGDLS and CDR2 YYNGEE. Losses at the gene ends were 3 bases for V and 4 bases for J; bases not matched to a gene: 5.

This sequence joins TRBV7-7 and TRBJ2-2; possibly TRBD2 for D (5 bases). From germline, CDR1 is SSHAT and CDR2 FNYEAQ (reference sequence). CDR3 length equals 13 residues. With 5 bases removed from V and 7 bases from J, the gap between germline ends came to 11 bases. The CDR3 sequence: CASSQREVGELFF. CDR3 in DNA: TGTGCCAGCAGCCAGAGGGAAGTCGGGGAGCTGTTTTTT.

The gene calls are TRBV7-2 and TRBJ2-2; perhaps TRBD1 as D (6 bases). CDR3 length equals 15 residues. Germline CDR1 is SGHTA and CDR2 is FQGNSA. The ends were cut back, 5 bases at V and 4 bases at J, with 14 bases in the middle. The CDR3 nucleotides read TGTGCCAGCAGCCCCGACAGGCGTAGCACCGGGGAGCTGTTTTTT. Translating gives CASSPDRRSTGELFF.

The chain couples TRBV2 to TRBJ1-2; 8 nucleotides line up with TRBD1. The CDR3 length is 12 residues. Germline V lookup: CDR1 SNHLY, CDR2 FYNNEI. The V gene end was trimmed by 8 bases and the J gene end by 8 bases; junction bases not matched to a gene: 7. The CDR3 DNA sequence: TGTGCCAGCCAGGACAGGGTATGGGGCTACACCTTC. Translating gives CASQDRVWGYTF.

The V gene is TRBV19, the J gene TRBJ1-1; D possibly corresponds to TRBD1 (5 bases). Germline V gene sequence: CDR1 LNHDA, CDR2 SQIVND (reference sequence). The CDR3 totals 14 residues. Trimming pared 7 bases from V and 6 bases from J, leaving 18 bases between. CDR3 nucleotide sequence: TGTGCCAGTAACCTCGGACACAGCGCCGCTGAAGCTTTCTTT. Translation: CASNLGHSAAEAFF.

The rearrangement uses TRBV18 and TRBJ1-3; a weak D match, TRBD1 (6 bases). V lost 2 bases and J lost 4, with 12 bases in between. Germline V gene lookup returns CDR1 KGHSH and CDR2 LQKENI. The CDR3 is 15 residues long. CDR3: CASSPSGGGGNTIYF. DNA of the CDR3: TGTGCCAGCTCACCATCGGGGGGCGGCGGAAACACCATATATTTT.

The rearrangement uses TRBV28 and TRBJ1-2; a possible D gene is TRBD1 (6 bases). Trimming left V 5 bases short and J 2 bases short, with 15 bases between. Per the germline V gene, CDR1 is MDHEN and CDR2 is SYDVKM. This CDR3 comprises 15 residues. Written as DNA, the CDR3 is TGTGCCAGCAGTCTAGTTGGGGGCATCAACTATGGCTACACCTTC. It encodes CASSLVGGINYGYTF.

The J gene is TRBJ1-2, the V gene TRBV9; 8 bases map to TRBD1. CDR1 and CDR2 from the germline V gene are SGDLS and YYNGEE. V lost 0 bases, J lost 12 bases, and 16 bases stayed unmatched. This CDR3 contains 16 residues. CDR3 in DNA: TGTGCCAGCAGCGTAGACGGACAGGGACGTGGGAGTGGGAACACCTTC. Protein: CASSVDGQGRGSGNTF. Combining the CDR3 with reference TRBV9 and TRBJ1-2 gives the whole variable domain DSGVTQTPKHLITATGQRVTLRCSPRSGDLSVYWYQQSLDQGLQFLIQYYNGEERAKGNILERFSAQQFPDLHSELNLSSLELGDSALYFCASSVDGQGRGSGNTFGSGTRLTVV.

The chain carries TRBV7-9 and TRBJ1-5; the D is unclear. V lost 1 base, J lost 0 bases, and 7 bases lay in between. Germline V lookup: CDR1 SEHNR, CDR2 FQNEAQ (reference sequence). This CDR3 spans 15 amino acids. CDR3 sequence (DNA): TGTGCCAGCAGCTTAGGAGAGGATAGCAATCAGCCCCAGCATTTT. It yields the protein CASSLGEDSNQPQHF.

This sequence joins TRBV27 and TRBJ1-2; unclear D gene. The V gene's germline CDR1 is MNHEY and CDR2 SMNVEV (reference sequence). This CDR3 has 11 residues. V lost 8 bases and J 7 bases, leaving 11 bases between the germline ends. The CDR3 region has the DNA TGTGCCAGCCTAGGTGGGTCTGGCTACACCTTC. It is translated as CASLGGSGYTF.

The genes are TRBV6-5 and TRBJ2-7, with TRBD2 as a possible D gene (6 bases). This CDR3 is 14 amino acids long. V lost 4 bases and J 3 bases, leaving 13 bases between the germline ends. Germline V gene sequence: CDR1 MNHEY, CDR2 SVGAGI. CDR3 loop: CASSSAGRSYEQYF. The CDR3 DNA is TGTGCCAGCAGTTCCGCGGGACGGAGCTACGAGCAGTACTTC.

The chain has TRBV5-1 and TRBJ1-1; TRBD1 might be the D (5 bases). The CDR3 loop spans 14 amino acids. Germline V gives CDR1 SGHRS, CDR2 YFSETQ. Trimming shortened V by 3 bases and J by 2 bases, and 11 bases separated the two germline ends. The CDR3 reads CASSSDILNTEAFF. The CDR3 DNA is TGCGCCAGCAGCTCGGACATTCTTAACACTGAAGCTTTCTTT.

V and J are TRBV29-1 and TRBJ2-7, with D maybe TRBD1 (6 bases). Trimming removed 7 bases at V and 8 bases at J, with 18 bases between. Germline CDR1 is SQVTM and CDR2 is ANQGSEA. This CDR3 has 12 amino acids. The CDR3 loop reads CSAQAEGQQQYF. The CDR3 DNA reads as TGCAGCGCCCAAGCCGAAGGACAGCAGCAGTACTTC.

The chain couples TRBV2 to TRBJ2-7, with 9 bases aligning to TRBD1. J was trimmed by 2 bases and V by 8 bases; bases with no gene match: 7. Per the germline V gene, CDR1 is SNHLY and CDR2 is FYNNEI. The CDR3 length is 14 residues. The CDR3 DNA sequence: TGTGCCAGCTTCCCCGGGACAGGGACCTACGAGCAGTACTTC. Amino acid sequence: CASFPGTGTYEQYF.

V and J are TRBV10-3 and TRBJ2-3; TRBD2 aligns across 10 bases. With V trimmed by 11 bases and J by 4 bases, 12 bases remained unmatched. The germline CDR1 and CDR2 sequences are ENHRY and SYGVKD. The CDR3 is made up of 15 amino acids. The chain's CDR3 is CASESSGRSPDTQYF. The CDR3 DNA is TGTGCCTCAGAGAGTAGCGGGAGGTCCCCAGATACGCAGTATTTT.

This chain uses TRBV12-5 with TRBJ2-7; 7 nucleotides align to TRBD2. The germline V gene encodes CDR1 LGHNT and CDR2 FRNRAP. The ends lost 6 bases at V and 4 bases at J; junction bases unmatched: 3. This CDR3 comprises 12 residues. CDR3 protein: CASGPGGYEQYF. CDR3 nucleotide sequence: TGTGCTAGTGGCCCGGGAGGTTACGAGCAGTACTTC. Full variable domain (remainder filled in from reference TRBV12-5 and TRBJ2-7): DARVTQTPRHKVTEMGQEVTMRCQPILGHNTVFWYRQTMMQGLELLAYFRNRAPLDDSGMPKDRFSAEMPDATLATLKIQPSEPRDSAVYFCASGPGGYEQYFGPGTRLTVT.

J is TRBJ2-7 and V is TRBV11-2; 10 nucleotides match TRBD1. The length of the CDR3 is 13 residues. Germline lookup yields CDR1 SGHAT and CDR2 FQNNGV. The J segment lost 7 bases and the V segment lost 5 bases, leaving 5 bases of the junction unmatched. The CDR3 region has the DNA TGTGCCAGCAGCAGACAGGGGGCCTTTGAGCAGTACTTC. Protein: CASSRQGAFEQYF.